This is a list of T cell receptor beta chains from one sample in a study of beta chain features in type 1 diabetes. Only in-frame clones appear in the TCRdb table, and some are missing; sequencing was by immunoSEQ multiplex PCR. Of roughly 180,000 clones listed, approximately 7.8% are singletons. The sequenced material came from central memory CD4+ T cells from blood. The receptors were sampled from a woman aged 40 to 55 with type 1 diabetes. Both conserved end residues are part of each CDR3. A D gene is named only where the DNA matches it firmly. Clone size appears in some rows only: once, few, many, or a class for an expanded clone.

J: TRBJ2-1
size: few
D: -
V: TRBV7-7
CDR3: CASSPLALPYNEQFF
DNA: TGTGCCAGCAGCCCTCTAGCGTTACCCTACAATGAGCAGTTCTTC

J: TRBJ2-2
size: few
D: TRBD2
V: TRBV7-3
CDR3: CASSPLAGGMIAGELFF
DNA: TGTGCCAGCAGCCCTCTAGCGGGAGGGATGATAGCCGGGGAGCTGTTTTTT

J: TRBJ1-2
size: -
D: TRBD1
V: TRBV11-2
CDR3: CASSPWDRASYGYTF
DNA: TGTGCCAGCAGCCCCTGGGACAGGGCGAGCTATGGCTACACCTTC

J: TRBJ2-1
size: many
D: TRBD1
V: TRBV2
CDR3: CASTGQGDNEQFF
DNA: TGTGCCAGCACGGGACAGGGAGACAATGAGCAGTTCTTC

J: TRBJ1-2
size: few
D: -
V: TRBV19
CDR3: CASSPMRGYGYTF
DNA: TGTGCCAGTAGTCCAATGCGCGGCTATGGCTACACCTTC

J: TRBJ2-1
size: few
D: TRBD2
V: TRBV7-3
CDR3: CASSIQRGAYNEQFF
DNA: TGTGCCAGCAGCATACAGCGGGGGGCCTACAATGAGCAGTTCTTC

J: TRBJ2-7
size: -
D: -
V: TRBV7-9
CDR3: CASSLRGDDEQYF
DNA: TGTGCCAGCAGCCTCAGGGGAGACGACGAGCAGTACTTC

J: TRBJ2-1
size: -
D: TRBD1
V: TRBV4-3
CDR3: CASSRDRANEQFF
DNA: TGCGCCAGCAGCAGGGACAGGGCGAATGAGCAGTTCTTC

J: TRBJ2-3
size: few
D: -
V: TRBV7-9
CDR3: CASSETDTQYF
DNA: TGTGCCAGCAGCGAGACAGATACGCAGTATTTT

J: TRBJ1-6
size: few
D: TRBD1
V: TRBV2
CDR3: CASSEGTGGLSPLHF
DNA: TGTGCCAGCAGTGAGGGGACAGGGGGTTTATCACCCCTCCACTTT

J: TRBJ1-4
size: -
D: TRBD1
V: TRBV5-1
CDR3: CASSAGTGREEKLFF
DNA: TGCGCCAGCAGCGCCGGGACAGGGAGAGAAGAAAAACTGTTTTTT

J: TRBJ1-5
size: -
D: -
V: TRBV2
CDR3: CASSTRVGQPQHF
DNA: TGTGCCAGCAGTACCAGGGTGGGTCAGCCCCAGCATTTT

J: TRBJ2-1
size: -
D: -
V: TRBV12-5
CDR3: CASGSGGGHEQFF
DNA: TGTGCTAGTGGAAGCGGCGGAGGACATGAGCAGTTCTTC

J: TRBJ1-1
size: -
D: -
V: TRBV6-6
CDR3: CASSYAREAEAFF
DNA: TGTGCCAGCAGTTACGCGCGGGAGGCTGAAGCTTTCTTT

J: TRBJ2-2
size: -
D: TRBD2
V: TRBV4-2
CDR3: CASSSRTSGSHTGELFF
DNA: TGTGCCAGCAGCTCGCGGACTAGCGGGAGCCACACCGGGGAGCTGTTTTTT

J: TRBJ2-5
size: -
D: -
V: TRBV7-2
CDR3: CASSRVNQETQYF
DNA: TGTGCCAGCAGCCGAGTGAACCAAGAGACCCAGTACTTC

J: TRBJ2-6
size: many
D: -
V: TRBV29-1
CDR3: CSVEAFSGANVLTF
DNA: TGCAGCGTTGAAGCCTTCTCTGGGGCCAACGTCCTGACTTTC

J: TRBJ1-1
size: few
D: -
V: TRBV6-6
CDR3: CASSYSGVRTEAFF
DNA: TGTGCCAGCAGTTACTCGGGAGTCCGGACTGAAGCTTTCTTT

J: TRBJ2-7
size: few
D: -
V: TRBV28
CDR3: CASIPDTAYYEQYF
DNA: TGTGCCAGCATCCCGGACACCGCTTACTACGAGCAGTACTTC

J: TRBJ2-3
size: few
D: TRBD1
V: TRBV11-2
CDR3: CASSPRDSYTDTQYF
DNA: TGTGCCAGCAGCCCCCGGGACAGCTACACAGATACGCAGTATTTT

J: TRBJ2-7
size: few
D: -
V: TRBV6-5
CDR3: CASSSPPREHEQYF
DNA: TGTGCCAGCAGTTCCCCCCCGAGGGAGCACGAGCAGTACTTC

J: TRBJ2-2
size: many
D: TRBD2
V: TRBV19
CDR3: CASRPGLAGTGELFF
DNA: TGTGCCAGTCGACCGGGACTAGCGGGGACCGGGGAGCTGTTTTTT

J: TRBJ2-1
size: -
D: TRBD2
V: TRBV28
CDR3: CASSSNLAGAYNEQFF
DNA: TGTGCCAGCAGTTCGAACTTAGCGGGAGCCTACAATGAGCAGTTCTTC

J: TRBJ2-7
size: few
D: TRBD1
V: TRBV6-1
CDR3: CASGDRDRFYEQYF
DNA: TGTGCCAGTGGGGACCGGGACAGATTCTACGAGCAGTACTTC

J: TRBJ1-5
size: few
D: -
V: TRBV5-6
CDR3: CASRRGREPQHF
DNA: TGTGCCAGCCGTAGGGGTAGGGAGCCCCAGCATTTT

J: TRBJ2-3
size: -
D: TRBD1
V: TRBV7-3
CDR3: CASSLTSDRADTQYF
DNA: TGTGCCAGCAGCTTAACCTCCGACAGGGCTGATACGCAGTATTTT

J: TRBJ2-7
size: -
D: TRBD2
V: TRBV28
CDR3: CASSLGSRGKQYF
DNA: TGTGCCAGCAGTTTGGGTTCGCGGGGGAAGCAGTACTTC

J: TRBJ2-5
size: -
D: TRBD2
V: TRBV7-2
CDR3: CASSPSSGQETQYF
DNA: TGTGCCAGCAGCCCATCTAGCGGCCAAGAGACCCAGTACTTC

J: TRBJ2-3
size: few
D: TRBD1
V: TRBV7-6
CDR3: CASRAEAGTGRQDTQYF
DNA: TGTGCCAGCAGGGCAGAGGCAGGGACAGGACGTCAAGATACGCAGTATTTT

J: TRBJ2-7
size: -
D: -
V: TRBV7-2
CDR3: CASSLRTSYEQYF
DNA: TGTGCCAGCAGCCTCCGGACTTCCTACGAGCAGTACTTC

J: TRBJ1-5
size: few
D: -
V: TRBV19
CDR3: CASSPETGNQPQHF
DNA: TGTGCCAGTAGTCCCGAAACAGGTAATCAGCCCCAGCATTTT

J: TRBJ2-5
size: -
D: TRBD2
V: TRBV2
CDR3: CASSEGITSGRGETQYF
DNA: TGTGCCAGCAGTGAAGGGATAACTAGCGGGAGGGGGGAGACCCAGTACTTC

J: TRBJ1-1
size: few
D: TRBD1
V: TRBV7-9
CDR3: CASSSDRGFPEAFF
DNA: TGTGCCAGCAGCTCTGACAGGGGTTTCCCTGAAGCTTTCTTT

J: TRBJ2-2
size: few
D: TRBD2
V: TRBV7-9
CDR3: CASSSGGSGELFF
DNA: TGTGCCAGCAGCTCCGGGGGGTCCGGGGAGCTGTTTTTT

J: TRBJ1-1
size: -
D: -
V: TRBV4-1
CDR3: CASSQLQGDTEAFF
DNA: TGCGCCAGCAGCCAGTTACAGGGTGACACTGAAGCTTTCTTT

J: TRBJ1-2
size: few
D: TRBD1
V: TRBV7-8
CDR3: CASSSPGQGGYGYTF
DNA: TGTGCCAGCAGCTCGCCGGGACAGGGGGGCTATGGCTACACCTTC

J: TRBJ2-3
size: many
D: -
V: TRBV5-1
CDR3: CASSLAYGNTDTQYF
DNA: TGCGCCAGCAGCTTGGCCTACGGGAACACAGATACGCAGTATTTT

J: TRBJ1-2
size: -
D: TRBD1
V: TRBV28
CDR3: CASSFGWGQGFYGYTF
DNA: TGTGCCAGCAGTTTCGGTTGGGGACAGGGCTTCTATGGCTACACCTTC

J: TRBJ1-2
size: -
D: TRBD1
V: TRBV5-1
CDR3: CASRLGTGVNYGYTF
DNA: TGCGCCAGCCGCTTAGGGACAGGGGTAAACTATGGCTACACCTTC

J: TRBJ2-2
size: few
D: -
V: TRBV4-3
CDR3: CASSQGQANTGELFF
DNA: TGCGCCAGCAGCCAAGGACAGGCGAACACCGGGGAGCTGTTTTTT